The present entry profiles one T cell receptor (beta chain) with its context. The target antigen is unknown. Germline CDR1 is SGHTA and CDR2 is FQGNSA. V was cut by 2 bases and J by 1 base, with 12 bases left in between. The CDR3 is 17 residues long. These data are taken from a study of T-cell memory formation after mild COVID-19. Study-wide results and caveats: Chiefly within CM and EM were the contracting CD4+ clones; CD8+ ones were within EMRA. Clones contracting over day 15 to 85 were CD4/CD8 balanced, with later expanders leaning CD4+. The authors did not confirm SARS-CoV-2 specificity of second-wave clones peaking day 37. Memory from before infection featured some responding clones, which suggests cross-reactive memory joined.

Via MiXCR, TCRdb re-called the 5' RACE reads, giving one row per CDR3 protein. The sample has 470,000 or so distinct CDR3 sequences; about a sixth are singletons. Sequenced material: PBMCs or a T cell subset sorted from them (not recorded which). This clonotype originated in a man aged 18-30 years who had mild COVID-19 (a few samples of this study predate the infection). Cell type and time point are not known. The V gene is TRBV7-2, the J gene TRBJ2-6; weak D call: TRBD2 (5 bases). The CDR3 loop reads CASSLRSGKSGANVLTF. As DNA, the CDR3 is TGTGCCAGCAGCTTACGATCGGGGAAATCTGGGGCCAACGTCCTGACTTTC. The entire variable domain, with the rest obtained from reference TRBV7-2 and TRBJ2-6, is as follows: GAGVSQSPSNKVTEKGKDVELRCDPISGHTALYWYRQSLGQGLEFLIYFQGNSAPDKSGLPSDRFSAERTGGSVSTLTIQRTQQEDSAVYLCASSLRSGKSGANVLTFGAGSRLTVL.